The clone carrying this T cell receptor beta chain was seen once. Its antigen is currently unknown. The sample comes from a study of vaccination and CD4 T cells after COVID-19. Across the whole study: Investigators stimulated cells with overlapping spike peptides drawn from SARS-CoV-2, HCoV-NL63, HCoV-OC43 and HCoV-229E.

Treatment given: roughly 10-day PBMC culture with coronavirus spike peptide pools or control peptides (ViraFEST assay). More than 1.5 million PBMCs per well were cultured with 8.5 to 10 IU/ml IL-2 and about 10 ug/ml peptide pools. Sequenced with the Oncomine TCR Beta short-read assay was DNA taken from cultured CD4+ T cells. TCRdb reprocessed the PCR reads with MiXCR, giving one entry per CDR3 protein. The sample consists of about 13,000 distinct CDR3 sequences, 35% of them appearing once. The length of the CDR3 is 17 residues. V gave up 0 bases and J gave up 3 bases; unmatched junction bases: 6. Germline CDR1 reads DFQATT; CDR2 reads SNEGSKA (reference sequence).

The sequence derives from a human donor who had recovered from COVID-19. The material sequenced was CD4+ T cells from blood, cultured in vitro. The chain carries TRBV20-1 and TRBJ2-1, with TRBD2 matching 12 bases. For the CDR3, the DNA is TGCAGTGCTAGAGATCCCCCGGGACTAGCGGGCTACAATGAGCAGTTCTTC. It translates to CSARDPPGLAGYNEQFF.